The T cell receptor (beta chain) described here comes from a study of cytomegalovirus exposure and HLA in healthy donors. Study-level points and caveats: Listed as cytomegalovirus-associated were more than 150 TCR beta chains.

In regard to this clone: Its antigen is unidentified.

Assay used: immunoSEQ multiplex PCR; TCRdb lists only in-frame clones, some missing. The table lists 150,000 to 170,000 clones, roughly 86% of them singletons. Per the germline V gene, CDR1 is MNHNS and CDR2 is SASEGT. The germline V and J ends were trimmed by 0 bases and 4 bases, with 12 bases remaining between them. This CDR3 comprises 16 residues. This receptor was obtained from a human donor in good health. Sequencing was carried out using PBMCs. The chain couples TRBV6-1 to TRBJ1-4; possibly TRBD1 for D (6 bases). As DNA, the CDR3 is TGTGCCAGCAGTGAAGCGTGGGGGCAGATTAATGAAAAACTGTTTTTT. Residues: CASSEAWGQINEKLFF.